The TCR beta chain under discussion was sequenced for a study of glioma-infiltrating T cells. Study conclusions and caveats: Very few CDR3 sequences were shared between tissue and blood. Tissue-blood divergence was below expectation in non-neoplastic patients, above in gliomas.

Amplification of TCR alpha and beta CDR3 regions from RNA used iRepertoire nested multiplex PCR. Input was about 100-450 ng of tissue mRNA or PBMC total RNA. One entry per CDR3 protein, called by TCRdb with MiXCR from the multiplex PCR reads. The sample consists of 9,500 to 15,000 distinct CDR3 sequences, 26% of them appearing once. Sample share makes this clonotype medium-sized. Its antigen is not identified. Germline values: CDR1 DFQATT, CDR2 SNEGSKA (reference sequence). The length of the CDR3 is 14 residues. Trimming removed 1 base from V and 7 bases from J; junction bases left unmatched: 10. The gene calls are TRBV20-1 and TRBJ2-7; TRBD1 agrees at 7 bases. This clonotype originated in a human donor with low-grade glioma or glioblastoma, undergoing nonglioma brain surgery, or in good health (not recorded which). Sequenced: glioma tissue, nonneoplastic brain tissue, or PBMCs (not recorded which). This CDR3 reads CSARVREGATEQYF. The CDR3 nucleotides read TGCAGTGCTAGAGTCCGCGAGGGGGCAACGGAGCAGTACTTC.